Sequencing of this T cell receptor beta chain was carried out in a study of blood T cell repertoires in COVID-19. Whole-study context: The samples span acute and convalescent COVID-19 from the United States, Italy and Spain. Sources were T cells, B-cell-depleted T cells, or PBMCs; the material itself was cDNA or gDNA.

Deletions cut 1 base from V and 0 bases from J, with 9 bases between. The CDR3 is 15 residues long. CDR1 KGHSH and CDR2 LQKENI come from the germline V gene. Clones were read by immunoSEQ multiplex PCR, and TCRdb kept only the in-frame ones, dropping some. This sample carries 200,000 to 250,000 clones, approximately 84% of them seen once, and the ten largest clones take under 2%. Donors in Cohort 3 who had recovered were those with two negative PCRs, healthcare professional clearance, or resolution of their symptoms. This receptor was identified in a man in his sixties who had recovered from COVID-19. Sequencing was carried out using PBMCs or T cells enriched from blood (not recorded which). The chain couples TRBV18 to TRBJ1-1, with D possibly matching TRBD1 (6 bases). This CDR3 reads CASSPLGAMNTEAFF. The CDR3 nucleotides read TGTGCCAGCTCACCACTGGGGGCCATGAACACTGAAGCTTTCTTT.